This T cell receptor (beta chain) derives from a study of T cells in Graves' hyperthyroidism and ophthalmopathy. In the study overall: Peripheral blood specimens were obtained at initial diagnosis, prior to any treatment. Overall study results and limits: Ophthalmopathy was separated from stable hyperthyroidism by a 13 V-J model. Also found in blood were most expanded thyroid clonotypes above 0.001.

Amplification yielded TCR beta CDR3 regions, with RNA transcripts as the source. The HTBI set primed first-round TCR CDR3 RT-PCR. TCRdb recomputed calls from the multiplex PCR reads with MiXCR, one row per CDR3 protein. The repertoire consists of hundreds of thousands of distinct CDR3 sequences, with around 13% occurring once and the leading ten covering around 9.6%. Germline assignment: CDR1 SQVTM and CDR2 ANQGSEA. The CDR3 contains 16 residues. Deletions cut 4 bases from V and 1 base from J, with 19 bases between. Patients aged 18 to 65 had newly diagnosed hyperthyroidism lasting under 2 months. This clonotype was seen many times. The target antigen is unknown.

Sample: blood. The TCR comes from a woman aged 18-30 years with Graves' hyperthyroidism. The gene calls are TRBV29-1 and TRBJ1-1, with a possible D match to TRBD1 (5 bases). The CDR3 sequence: CSVAPVGVGANTEAFF. CDR3 in DNA: TGCAGCGTTGCCCCGGTAGGGGTCGGTGCGAACACTGAAGCTTTCTTT.